This entry is about one T cell receptor beta chain. This sample is drawn from a study of blood T cell repertoires in COVID-19. About the study: The cDNA or gDNA used as material had been derived from T cells, B-cell-depleted T cells, or PBMCs.

The ends lost 4 bases at V and 2 bases at J; junction bases unmatched: 8. The CDR3 extends over 16 amino acids. Per the original methods: It was from reference gene primer amplification that nucleated cell counts were estimated. Libraries were prepared by immunoSEQ multiplex PCR; TCRdb keeps only in-frame clonotypes and omits some of them. V and J calls and clone size are copied from that table; D and trimming were computed from the DNA. Found here are some 140,000 clones, about 90% of them singletons; the top ten hold less than 0.6%. This receptor was identified in a man over 45 with acute or convalescent COVID-19. Sequenced: peripheral blood. The chain employs TRBV5-3 and TRBJ2-1; 8 nucleotides match TRBD2. TRBV5-3 is an ORF; its function is uncertain. The CDR3, as DNA: TGTGCCAGAAGCCGGACCCGGGGGGGCCCCTACAATGAGCAGTTCTTC. Amino acids: CARSRTRGGPYNEQFF.